The sequence of this TCR beta chain was determined in a study of T cells in tuberculosis (dated by TCRdb to the late 2010s). As for the study more broadly: The study combined CD1B tetramers and high-throughput TCR immunosequencing to characterize T cells specific for the mycobacterial lipid antigen glucose monomycolate (GMM). What the study reported, not specific to this receptor: T cells that bind the CD1B-GMM tetramer with low affinity may have been missed by the stringent sort gate.

PBMC were thawed, rested overnight, stained with GMM-loaded CD1B tetramer, a Live/Dead dye and anti-CD3, and then sorted on a FACS Aria II. CD1B tetramers were loaded with C32 glucose monomycolate purified from Rhodococcus equi. PBMC used for tetramer sorting had been depleted of CD14-expressing monocytes for a separate study before cryopreservation. From each donor, around 96,000 tetramer-negative cells were sorted and analyzed together with the tetramer-positive cells. Antigen-specific T cells were sorted from several healthy South African adults using GMM-loaded CD1B tetramers. From the cysteine through the phenylalanine, the CDR3 covers 17 amino acids. The DNA shown is the 51-base CDR3, in frame from base 1. CDR1 and CDR2, per the germline V gene (reference sequence), are SEHNR and FQNEAQ. V drops 5 bases and J drops 7 bases, leaving 23 bases in between. Because TCR-alpha and TCR-beta chains were sequenced unpaired, no chain pairing information was available. The immunoSEQ multiplex PCR assay was used to generate TCR libraries, with TCR-beta and/or TCR-alpha/delta assays applied to each sample. Amplified TCR libraries were sequenced on the Illumina high-throughput platform. From the authors' description of their analysis: Clustering and dimensionality reduction relied on pairwise TCRdist distances among GMM-specific receptors from T cells that were either sorted ex vivo or expanded in vitro. Sequence motifs defined by gene usage and CDR3 content were checked for enrichment by comparing tetramer-positive and tetramer-negative populations. TCRdb obtained this table from immuneACCESS and retained in-frame rearrangements with V and J assigned. These tables miss some clones; where compared with another copy, unresolved V genes account for less than half of the shortfall, and the remainder is unexplained. The DNA was the basis for D and trimming; V, J and clone size are from that table. The sample yields tens of thousands of clones; 80% to 85% were counted once. 9.5% to 15% of the sample is in the top ten clones.

In the case of this clone: Per-base quality was not reported, and no clone a single base away is much larger than it.

Specimen: CD1b-GMM tetramer-negative cells sorted from PBMCs. According to the study, the label for this sample's cell subset or site signals: T cells not binding CD1B-GMM tetramer, sorted from same donor. The rearranged chain carries TRBV7-9 and TRBJ2-2; there is no confident call for the D gene. The source of this sequence is an adult woman with latent tuberculosis. CDR3 protein: CASSRSAVRLRGGELFF. The DNA sequence is TGTGCCAGCAGCCGAAGTGCGGTGAGGCTTCGAGGCGGGGAGCTGTTTTTT.